This TCR beta chain was sequenced for a study of radiotherapy plus CTLA-4 blockade in lung cancer. Background on the study: Disease control reached 30% to 35%, with objective responses in 15% to 20%.

Sequencing was performed with immunoSEQ multiplex PCR; in TCRdb, only in-frame clones are kept and a portion is missing. The table records about 80,000 clones, less than 85% of them present only once. General study findings and limits: The best predictor of response was reported to be early blood T cell clone dynamics, with interferon-beta.

This clone was found a few times. Its matching antigen is unknown. With 5 bases clipped from V and 8 bases from J, the junction kept 7 bases outside the gene matches. This CDR3 comprises 13 residues. Per germline, CDR1 LNHDA and CDR2 SQIVND (reference sequence). CTLA-4 blockade using ipilimumab, together with focal radiation, was received by patients with chemo-refractory metastatic non-small-cell lung cancer. This sequence was found in a human donor with non-small cell lung cancer who had stable disease on radiotherapy plus ipilimumab. The V gene is TRBV19, the J gene TRBJ1-2; TRBD1 aligns across 8 bases. Source: peripheral blood, taken from a patient treated with radiotherapy plus ipilimumab. The CDR3: CASSDRGRRGYTF. The CDR3 DNA reads as TGTGCCAGTAGTGACAGGGGCCGGAGAGGCTACACCTTC.